This paragraph reports one TCR beta chain. This sample is drawn from a study of blood T cell repertoires in COVID-19. The V gene lost 4 bases and the J gene lost 8 bases, with 17 bases spanning the gap. The germline V gene encodes CDR1 KGHDR and CDR2 SFDVKD. The CDR3 spans 15 residues. Produced via immunoSEQ multiplex PCR; TCRdb's table is partial and in-frame only. The sample yields under 300,000 clones, less than 90% seen once. Those enrolled in Seattle joined during active infection and were followed longitudinally afterward. The sequence was collected from a woman between 65 and 79 years old with COVID-19, enrolled during active disease. This chain links TRBV24-1 with TRBJ2-1; the D gene is possibly TRBD2 (6 bases). The source material was peripheral blood. CDR3 residues: CATSETRDSGDEQFF. CDR3 bases: TGTGCCACCAGTGAAACTCGGGACTCGGGGGATGAGCAGTTCTTC.